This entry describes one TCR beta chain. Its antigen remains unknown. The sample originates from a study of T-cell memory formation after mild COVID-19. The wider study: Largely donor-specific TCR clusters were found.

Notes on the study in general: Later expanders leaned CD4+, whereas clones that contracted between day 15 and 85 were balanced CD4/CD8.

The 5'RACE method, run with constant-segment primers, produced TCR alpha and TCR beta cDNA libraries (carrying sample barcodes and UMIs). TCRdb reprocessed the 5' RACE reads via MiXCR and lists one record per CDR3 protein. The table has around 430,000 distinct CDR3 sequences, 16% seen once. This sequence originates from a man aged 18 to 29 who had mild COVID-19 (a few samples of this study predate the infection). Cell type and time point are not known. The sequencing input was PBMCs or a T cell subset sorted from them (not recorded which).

The CDR3 reads CASSESSAPGAFF. The DNA of the CDR3 is TGCGCCAGCAGTGAGTCCTCGGCACCTGGGGCTTTCTTT. This chain joins TRBV10-1 and TRBJ1-1; D is unclear. Germline V gives CDR1 WNHNN, CDR2 SYGVQD (reference sequence). The V and J ends lost 0 bases and 11 bases respectively, with 13 bases between them. The CDR3 has 13 amino acids.